Listed below are T cell receptor beta chains from one sample, sequenced in a study of T cell responses to AZD1222 COVID-19 vaccine. Only in-frame clones appear in the TCRdb table, and some are missing; sequencing was by immunoSEQ multiplex PCR. The sample carries approximately 110,000 clones, 85% to 90% recorded once. The sequencing used peripheral blood, collected on day 0 of AZD1222 vaccination. The source of these receptors is an adult in good health. Each CDR3 is given with its conserved first and last residue. The D gene is left open where the match is weak. Size values are once, few and many counts, or a class for expanded clones, and some rows have none.

d_gene | j_gene | abundance | v_gene | CDR3nt | CDR3aa
TRBD2 | TRBJ2-2 | - | TRBV5-1 | TGCGCCAGCAGCTCCCGAGGGCCCGCGGGGGGTAACACCGGGGAGCTGTTTTTT | CASSSRGPAGGNTGELFF
- | TRBJ2-1 | once | TRBV4-2 | TGTGCCAGCAGCCAAGATGGGTCGGGGGATGAGCAGTTCTTC | CASSQDGSGDEQFF
TRBD2 | TRBJ2-1 | - | TRBV11-2 | TGTGCCAGCAGCTTTTCCACCGGGACTAGTGTGGGTGAGCAGTTCTTC | CASSFSTGTSVGEQFF
TRBD1 | TRBJ1-5 | - | TRBV7-9 | TGTGCCAGCAGCTCCGGACAGGGGATATCTTATAGCAATCAGCCCCAGCATTTT | CASSSGQGISYSNQPQHF
- | TRBJ1-1 | - | TRBV27 | TGTGCCAGCAGGTGGGGGACGGGGGTGGACACTGAAGCTTTCTTT | CASRWGTGVDTEAFF
TRBD2 | TRBJ2-7 | - | TRBV7-6 | TGTGCCAGCAGCTTAAGTCCCCCGTTTTCTCTAGCGGGATTAGGCGAGCAGTACTTC | CASSLSPPFSLAGLGEQYF
TRBD2 | TRBJ2-7 | - | TRBV19 | TGTGCCAGTACTAGCGGATCCTACGAGCAGTACTTC | CASTSGSYEQYF
- | TRBJ1-3 | - | TRBV7-9 | TGTGCCAGCGACAGGACGTTCTCTGGAAACACCATATATTTT | CASDRTFSGNTIYF
- | TRBJ2-1 | - | TRBV30 | TGTGCCTGGAGTGTATGGGGACATGGGGGGGGCCGCGATGAGCAGTTCTTC | CAWSVWGHGGGRDEQFF
TRBD1 | TRBJ1-6 | - | TRBV5-6 | TGTGCCAGCAGCGGCGGGACAGTCTATAATTCACCCCTCCACTTT | CASSGGTVYNSPLHF
TRBD1 | TRBJ1-4 | - | TRBV30 | TGTGCCTGGAGGGCAGACAGGGGCTTTGCAACTAATGAAAAACTGTTTTTT | CAWRADRGFATNEKLFF
TRBD2 | TRBJ2-3 | - | TRBV11-3 | TGTGCCAGCAGCTTAGATTTTGGACTAGCGGATACGCAGTATTTT | CASSLDFGLADTQYF
- | TRBJ1-5 | - | TRBV25-1 | TGTGCCAGCAGTGAAGAGGGCAGGGGCGGGATTCAGCCCCAGCATTTT | CASSEEGRGGIQPQHF
TRBD1 | TRBJ1-2 | - | TRBV12-5 | TGTGCTAGTGCTCCGGGACAGTACTATGGCTACACCTTC | CASAPGQYYGYTF
- | TRBJ2-1 | - | TRBV2 | TGTGCCAGCAGTGAACAGGGTGTCGATGAGCAGTTCTTC | CASSEQGVDEQFF
TRBD2 | TRBJ2-1 | - | TRBV3-1/TRBV3-2 | TGTGCCAGCAAGCGGACTAGCGGGTACAATGAGCAGTTCTTC | CASKRTSGYNEQFF
TRBD2 | TRBJ2-7 | - | TRBV4-1 | TGCGCCAGCAGCCAACCCGGGATAGCGGGGGGTTTCACCTACGAGCAGTACTTC | CASSQPGIAGGFTYEQYF
- | TRBJ1-1 | - | TRBV6-5 | TGTGCCAGCAGTTCCGACGTGAACACTGAAGCTTTCTTT | CASSSDVNTEAFF
TRBD2 | TRBJ2-3 | - | TRBV5-6 | TGTGCCAGCAGTGAGCGGGGGGGCCGGTCAGATACGCAGTATTTT | CASSERGGRSDTQYF
- | TRBJ1-4 | - | TRBV1 | TGCACCAGCAGCCAAGCTGCCGAAAAACTGTTTTTT | CTSSQAAEKLFF
TRBD1 | TRBJ2-2 | - | TRBV28 | TGTGCCAGCAGGTCATGGGACAGGGATTATTCCGGGGAGCTGTTTTTT | CASRSWDRDYSGELFF
TRBD2 | TRBJ2-3 | once | TRBV19 | TGTGCCAGTAGTATAGATTGGGGGCGACTAGCGGCTAGCACAGATACGCAGTATTTT | CASSIDWGRLAASTDTQYF
- | TRBJ1-5 | - | TRBV2 | TGTGCCAGCAGGAGGCAGGGGAATCAGCCCCAGCATTTT | CASRRQGNQPQHF
- | TRBJ1-6 | - | TRBV2 | TGTGCCAGCAGTGAAGACCGCTATAATTCACCCCTCCACTTT | CASSEDRYNSPLHF
- | TRBJ2-5 | - | TRBV9 | TGTGCCAGCAGCGTAGAACAGTACCAAGAGACCCAGTACTTC | CASSVEQYQETQYF
TRBD1 | TRBJ1-1 | - | TRBV6-1 | TGTGCCAGCAGTGAACCGGGACAGGGGAGGCCTGAAGCTTTCTTT | CASSEPGQGRPEAFF
TRBD1 | TRBJ2-7 | - | TRBV28 | TGTGCCAGCAGTTCTGCGGACAGGGCCTACGAGCAGTACTTC | CASSSADRAYEQYF
- | TRBJ2-1 | once | TRBV11-3 | TGTGCCAGCAGCTTATTCCCCAGAAATGAGCAGTTCTTC | CASSLFPRNEQFF
TRBD2 | TRBJ2-3 | - | TRBV24-1 | TGTGCCACCAGTCCGCGGGGGGGACGCACAGATACGCAGTATTTT | CATSPRGGRTDTQYF
- | TRBJ2-1 | - | TRBV7-6 | TGTGCCAGCAGCTTAGATGGGACCTACAATGAGCAGTTCTTC | CASSLDGTYNEQFF
- | TRBJ1-2 | - | TRBV2 | TGTGCCAGCATCCAGGAACCACAGCAAGGCTATGGCTACACCTTC | CASIQEPQQGYGYTF
- | TRBJ2-7 | - | TRBV27 | TGTGCCAGCAGTTTAGACAGTTCCTACGAGCAGTACTTC | CASSLDSSYEQYF